This T cell receptor (beta chain) was recorded in a study of graft-versus-host responses after intestinal transplantation. Study information: Grafts were multivisceral, liver-intestinal, or isolated intestinal. Anti-thymocyte globulin induction was given to all recipients, followed by tacrolimus and steroids for around three years.

The ends were cut back, 5 bases at V and 9 bases at J, with 13 bases in the middle. This CDR3 region has 13 residues. Germline CDR1 LNHDA, CDR2 SQIVND (reference sequence). The protocol was immunoSEQ multiplex PCR, while the TCRdb copy is restricted to in-frame clones and leaves out a portion. This table has about 120,000 clones, 90% appearing once. Findings of the study overall: Early post-transplant falls in HvG clones accompanied the peak levels of circulating GvH clones. The study found high graft-versus-host to host-versus-graft clonal ratios in allografts of patients with graft-donor T cell macrochimerism.

Regarding this clone: The antigen is unknown.

The sequence was obtained from a human donor who received an intestinal transplant. The chain joins TRBV19 to TRBJ2-2; D gene uncertain. This specimen consisted of unstimulated CD4+ T cells sorted from spleen or lymph node cells, obtained before intestinal transplant. As DNA, the CDR3 is TGTGCCAGTAGTCCGTCAAGCGTCCGGGAGCTGTTTTTT. It yields the protein CASSPSSVRELFF. The full variable domain, completed using reference TRBV19 and TRBJ2-2, is DGGITQSPKYLFRKEGQNVTLSCEQNLNHDAMYWYRQDPGQGLRLIYYSQIVNDFQKGDIAEGYSVSREKKESFPLTVTSAQKNPTAFYLCASSPSSVRELFFGEGSRLTVL.